The entry that follows covers one T cell receptor (beta chain) sequence. As processed by the authors: Nucleated cell number was recorded as an estimate derived from reference gene primer amplification. The repertoire was sequenced with immunoSEQ multiplex PCR; TCRdb's copy has only in-frame clones and lacks some. V, J and clone size were drawn from that table, and D and trimming were deduced from the DNA. In the table there are some 60,000 clones, 83% of which are singletons. Germline loops: CDR1 SQVTM, CDR2 ANQGSEA. The CDR3 runs to 12 residues. V lost 3 bases to trimming and J lost 2 bases; unmatched junction nucleotides: 0. The source of the sample is a study of blood T cell repertoires in COVID-19. Overall study: Acute and convalescent COVID-19 specimens originated in the United States, Italy and Spain. From T cells, B-cell-depleted T cells, or PBMCs came the material, which was cDNA or gDNA.

Seattle patient enrollment occurred during active infection, with longitudinal follow-up thereafter. The sequenced sample consisted of peripheral blood. The receptor was derived from a man over 45 with COVID-19, enrolled during active disease. V gene TRBV29-1 combines with J gene TRBJ1-2; 7 bases are a match to TRBD1. The CDR3 coding sequence is TGCAGCGTTGAGGACAGGAACTATGGCTACACCTTC. It codes for CSVEDRNYGYTF.